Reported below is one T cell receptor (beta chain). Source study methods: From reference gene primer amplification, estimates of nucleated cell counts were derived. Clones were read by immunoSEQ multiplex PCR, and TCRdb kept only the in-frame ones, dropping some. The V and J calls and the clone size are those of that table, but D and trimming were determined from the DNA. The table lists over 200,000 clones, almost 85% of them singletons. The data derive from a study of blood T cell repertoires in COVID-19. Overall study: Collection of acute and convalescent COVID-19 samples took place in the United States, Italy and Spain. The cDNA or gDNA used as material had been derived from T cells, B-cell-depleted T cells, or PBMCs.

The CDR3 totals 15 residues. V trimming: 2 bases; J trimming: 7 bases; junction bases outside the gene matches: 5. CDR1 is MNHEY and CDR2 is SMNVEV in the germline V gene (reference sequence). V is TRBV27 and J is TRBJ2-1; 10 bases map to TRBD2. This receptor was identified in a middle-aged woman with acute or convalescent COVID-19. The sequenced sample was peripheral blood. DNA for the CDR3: TGTGCCAGCAGTTTAATTACTAGCGGGGCAAATGAGCAGTTCTTC. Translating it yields CASSLITSGANEQFF.